One sample yielded the 8 T cell receptor beta chains listed below, sequenced in a study of brain T cells in children with intractable seizures. Method: immunoSEQ multiplex PCR; TCRdb's copy keeps in-frame clones and lacks some. The sample lists fewer than 25,000 clones; around 94% were seen once. The sequences come from peripheral blood, collected at surgery. These receptors were obtained from a boy aged 10-17 years with focal cortical dysplasia and intractable seizures.

The chain is built from TRBV24-1 and TRBJ2-7; 7 bases are shared with TRBD1. The CDR3 extends over 13 amino acids. CDR1 and CDR2 (germline): KGHDR, SFDVKD. V trimming: 4 bases; J trimming: 6 bases; junction bases outside the gene matches: 5. The CDR3 sequence: CATSDPGGPEQYV. CDR3 DNA: TGTGCCACCAGTGACCCAGGGGGTCCCGAGCAGTACGTC.

This chain connects TRBV5-1 to TRBJ2-7, with D perhaps given as TRBD1 or TRBD2 (5 bases each). Germline assignment: CDR1 SGHRS and CDR2 YFSETQ. The CDR3 sequence is 19 residues long. The V end lost 0 bases, the J end lost 0 bases, and 22 bases lay between the germline ends. The CDR3 sequence is CASSLGPLTGTVDSYEQYF. CDR3 DNA sequence: TGCGCCAGCAGCTTGGGCCCCCTCACCGGGACGGTAGACTCCTACGAGCAGTACTTC.

This clone was detected once. This sequence joins TRBV24-1 and TRBJ1-3; no firm D call. The CDR3 spans 13 residues. Trimming shortened V by 1 base and J by 8 bases, and 8 bases separated the two germline ends. In germline, CDR1 is KGHDR, CDR2 SFDVKD. DNA of the CDR3: TGTGCCACCAGTGATTTTGGAGGGCACACCATATATTTT. Encoded protein: CATSDFGGHTIYF.

In this sample, this clone turned up once. This chain uses TRBV19 with TRBJ2-3; 9 positions agree with TRBD1. Losses at the gene ends were 7 bases for V and 5 bases for J; bases not matched to a gene: 7. The length of the CDR3 is 14 residues. Looked up from germline, CDR1 is LNHDA and CDR2 is SQIVND (reference sequence). The CDR3, as DNA: TGTGCCAGTACCCCACAGGACAGGGGAGATACGCAGTATTTT. This sequence encodes CASTPQDRGDTQYF.

V usage is TRBV29-1 and J usage is TRBJ2-2; the D gene is possibly TRBD1 (5 bases). Deletions cut 5 bases from V and 1 base from J, with 8 bases between. This CDR3 is built from 13 residues. CDR1 and CDR2 from the germline V gene are SQVTM and ANQGSEA. The CDR3 region is CSVLTGNTGELFF. Written as DNA, the CDR3 is TGCAGCGTTTTAACAGGGAACACCGGGGAGCTGTTTTTT.

V usage is TRBV10-2 and J usage is TRBJ2-7; D perhaps matches TRBD2 (5 bases). Germline lookup yields CDR1 WSHSY and CDR2 SAAADI. V was cut by 4 bases and J by 0 bases, with 22 bases left in between. The CDR3 loop spans 18 amino acids. The CDR3 DNA follows: TGCGCCAGCAGTGGCTCCCTGAGGGCTTTTAATAGCTCCTACGAGCAGTACTTC. This translates into CASSGSLRAFNSSYEQYF.

The chain carries TRBV3-1 (or the pseudogene TRBV3-2) and TRBJ2-1; a possible D gene is TRBD2 (5 bases). The CDR3 contains 16 residues. The germline V and J ends were trimmed by 6 bases and 0 bases, with 15 bases remaining between them. From germline, CDR1 is LGHDT and CDR2 YNNKEL (reference sequence). The CDR3 DNA is TGTGCCAGCAGTCTGCGTGGCGGGTTCTCCTACAATGAGCAGTTCTTC. This gives the protein CASSLRGGFSYNEQFF.

The chain is built from TRBV7-9 and TRBJ2-7; no clear D. The V gene's germline CDR1 is SEHNR and CDR2 FQNEAQ (reference sequence). The length of the CDR3 is 11 residues. The ends were cut back, 2 bases at V and 5 bases at J, with 4 bases in the middle. CDR3 region: CASSLSHEQYF. CDR3 DNA sequence: TGTGCCAGCAGCTTAAGCCACGAGCAGTACTTC.